This T cell receptor beta chain was captured in a study of cytomegalovirus exposure and HLA in healthy donors (dated by TCRdb to about 2017). In the study overall: According to a later analysis, one platform produced both the 110 or so validation repertoires and the 666 repertoires of the first cohort. The study aimed to test whether cataloging public T cell receptors could reveal signatures of past pathogen exposure. A separate validation cohort of roughly 120 different subjects was used in addition to the roughly 670-subject first cohort. High-throughput TCR immunosequencing, statistical association of individual TCRs with disease status, and machine learning were combined to predict cytomegalovirus infection status.

V is shortened by 2 bases, J by 7 bases, and the region joining them spans 9 bases. For CDR1 and CDR2, the germline V gene lists MDHEN and SYDVKM. The CDR3, cysteine through phenylalanine, is 13 amino acids long. Only the CDR3 region is kept as DNA, spanning 39 bases read in frame from base 1. The donors belonged to the validation cohort of roughly 120 subjects, which was separate from the approximately 700-subject first cohort. Overall study results and their limits: A later analysis had no HLA typing for the validation cohort, so co-occurrence there was scored across all 120 repertoires. The authors suggested that the approach could potentially be generalized to other disease states and immunological phenotypes. In both the original and validation cohorts, the classifier was reported to diagnose cytomegalovirus status with high specificity and sensitivity. While some public TCRs were present in many individuals, most TCR sequences turned up only very rarely across donors. In vitro tests confirmed that a few of the cytomegalovirus-associated TCR beta chains recognize cytomegalovirus antigens. In a later analysis, TCRs clustered in the first cohort were found to also tend to co-occur in the approximately 120 validation repertoires, with approximately 93% of cluster scores above 0. The study gave a list of roughly 150 TCR beta chains associated with cytomegalovirus.

The protocol used for the library was the immunoSEQ multiplex PCR assay. Under the source paper's analysis protocol: A statistical classification framework was built for diagnosing cytomegalovirus status from the catalog of TCR beta chain sequences. This immuneACCESS table, as held by TCRdb, lists in-frame sequences with V and J called but not all clones. Of the missing ones, under half trace to an unresolved V gene in checked studies; the others have no known cause. The D gene and trimming were derived from the DNA, and the V and J assignments and clone size from that table. Here the sample has tens of thousands of clones; approximately 88% occur a single time. The ten most abundant clones make up about an eighth of the sample. With respect to this clone: Its recognized antigen is unknown. No much larger clone exists at a distance of one base, and base qualities are not known.

The receptor comes from a woman aged 18-29 years in good health and CMV-seropositive. In this chain, TRBV28 is recombined with TRBJ1-3; the D region possibly corresponds to TRBD1 (6 bases align). The sequenced material came from PBMCs. The CDR3: CASSLSRGNTIYF. The DNA sequence is TGTGCCAGCAGTTTAAGCAGGGGTAACACCATATATTTT.